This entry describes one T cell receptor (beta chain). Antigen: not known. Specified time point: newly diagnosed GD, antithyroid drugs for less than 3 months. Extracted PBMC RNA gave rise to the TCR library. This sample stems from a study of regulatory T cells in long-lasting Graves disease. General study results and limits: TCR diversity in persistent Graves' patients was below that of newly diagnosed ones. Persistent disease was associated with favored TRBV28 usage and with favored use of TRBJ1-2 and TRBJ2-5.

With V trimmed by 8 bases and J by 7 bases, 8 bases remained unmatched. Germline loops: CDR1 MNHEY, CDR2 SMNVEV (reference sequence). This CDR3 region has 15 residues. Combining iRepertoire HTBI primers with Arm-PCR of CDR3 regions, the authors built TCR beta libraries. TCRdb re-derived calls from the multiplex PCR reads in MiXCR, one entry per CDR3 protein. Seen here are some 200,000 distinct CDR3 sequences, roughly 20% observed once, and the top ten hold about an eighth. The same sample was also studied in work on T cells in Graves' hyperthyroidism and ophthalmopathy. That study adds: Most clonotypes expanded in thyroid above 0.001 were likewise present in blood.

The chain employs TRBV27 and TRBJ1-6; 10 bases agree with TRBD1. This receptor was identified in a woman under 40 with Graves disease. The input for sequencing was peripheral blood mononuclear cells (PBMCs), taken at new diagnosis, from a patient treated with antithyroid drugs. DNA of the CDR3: TGTGCCAGCGGTTCACCGGGACAGGGGAATTCACCCCTCCACTTT. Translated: CASGSPGQGNSPLHF.